The clone carrying this TCR beta chain was observed a handful of times. With a duration under 3 months, ophthalmopathy in the donors showed moderate-to-severe activity, CAS ≥3 and NOSPECS ≥4. Diagnostic conclusions were grounded in clinical symptoms, serum thyroxine, TRAb, thyroid ultrasound and orbital computed tomography. In germline, CDR1 is LNHDA, CDR2 SQIVND (reference sequence). The CDR3 is made up of 16 amino acids. Trimming pared 1 base from V and 2 bases from J, leaving 9 bases between. These data are taken from a study of Graves' ophthalmopathy and Graves' hyperthyroidism. As the template, RNA transcripts were used to amplify TCR beta CDR3 regions. First-round RT-PCR employed HTBI primers, with a second-round multiplex PCR after it. MiXCR was run by TCRdb on the multiplex PCR reads, yielding one entry per CDR3 protein. The sample consists of 300,000 to 400,000 distinct CDR3 sequences, 15% to 20% of them appearing once.

The rearrangement joins TRBV19 to TRBJ1-6; D is unresolved. The TCR comes from an adult man with Graves' ophthalmopathy. The sample was peripheral blood. This CDR3 is CASSIAGTTYNSPLHF. The CDR3 coding sequence is TGTGCCAGTAGTATAGCCGGCACCACCTATAATTCACCCCTCCACTTT.